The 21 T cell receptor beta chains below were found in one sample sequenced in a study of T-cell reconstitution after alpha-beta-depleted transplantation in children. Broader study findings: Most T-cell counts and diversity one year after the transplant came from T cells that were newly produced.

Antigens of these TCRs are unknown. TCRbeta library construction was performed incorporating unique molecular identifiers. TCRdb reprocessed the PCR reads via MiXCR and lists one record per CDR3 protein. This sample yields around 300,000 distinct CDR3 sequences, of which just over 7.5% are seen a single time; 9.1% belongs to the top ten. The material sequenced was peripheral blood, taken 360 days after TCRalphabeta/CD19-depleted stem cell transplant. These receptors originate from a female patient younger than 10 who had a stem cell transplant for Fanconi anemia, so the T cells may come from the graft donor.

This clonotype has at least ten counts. CDR3 coding DNA: TGTGCCAGCAGATCCGACTTGGCCGGGGGGGGCCGGGGTACGCAGTATTTT. Protein product: CASRSDLAGGGRGTQYF. The V call is TRBV28, the J call TRBJ2-3, with TRBD2 matching 8 bases. The J segment lost 8 bases and the V segment lost 6 bases, leaving 19 bases of the junction unmatched. The CDR3 consists of 17 residues. CDR1 MDHEN and CDR2 SYDVKM come from the germline V gene.

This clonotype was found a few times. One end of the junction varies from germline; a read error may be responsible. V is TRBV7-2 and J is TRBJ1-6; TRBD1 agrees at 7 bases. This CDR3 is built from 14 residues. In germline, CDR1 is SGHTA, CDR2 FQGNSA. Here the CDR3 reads CASTDGTANSPLHF. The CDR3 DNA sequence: TGTGCCAGCACCGACGGGACAGCGAATTCGCCCCTCCACTTT.

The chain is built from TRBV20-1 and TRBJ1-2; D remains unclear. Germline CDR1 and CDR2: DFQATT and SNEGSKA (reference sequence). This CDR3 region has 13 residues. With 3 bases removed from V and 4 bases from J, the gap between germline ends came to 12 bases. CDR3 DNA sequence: TGCAGTGCTAGGTTTGGTAGTACCTATGGCTACACCTTC. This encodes CSARFGSTYGYTF.

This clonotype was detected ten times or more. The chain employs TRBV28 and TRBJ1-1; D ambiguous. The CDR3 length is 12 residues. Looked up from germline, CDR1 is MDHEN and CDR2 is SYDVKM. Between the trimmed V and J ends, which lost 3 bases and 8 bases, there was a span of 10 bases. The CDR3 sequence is CASSLPGMEAFF. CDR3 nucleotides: TGTGCCAGCAGTTTGCCCGGTATGGAAGCTTTCTTT.

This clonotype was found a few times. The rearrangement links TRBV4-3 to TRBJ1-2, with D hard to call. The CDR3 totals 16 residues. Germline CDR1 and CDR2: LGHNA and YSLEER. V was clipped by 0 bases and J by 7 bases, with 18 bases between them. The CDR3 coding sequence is TGCGCCAGCAGCCAAGATTACGGCAGCCCCAACGGTGGCTACACCTTC. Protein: CASSQDYGSPNGGYTF.

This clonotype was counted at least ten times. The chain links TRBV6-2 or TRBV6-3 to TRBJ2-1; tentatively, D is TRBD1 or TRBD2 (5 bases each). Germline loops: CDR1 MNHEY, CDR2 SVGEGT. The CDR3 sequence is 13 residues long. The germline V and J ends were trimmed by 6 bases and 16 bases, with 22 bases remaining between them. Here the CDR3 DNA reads TGTGCCAGCAGCCCCACCTCCGGGACCCTCTCCTTCTTC. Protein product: CASSPTSGTLSFF.

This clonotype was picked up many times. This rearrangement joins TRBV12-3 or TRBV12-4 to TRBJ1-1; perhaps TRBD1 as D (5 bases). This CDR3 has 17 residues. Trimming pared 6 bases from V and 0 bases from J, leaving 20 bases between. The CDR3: CASSRARDPDMNTEAFF. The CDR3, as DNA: TGTGCCAGCAGCCGTGCACGGGACCCGGACATGAACACTGAAGCTTTCTTT.

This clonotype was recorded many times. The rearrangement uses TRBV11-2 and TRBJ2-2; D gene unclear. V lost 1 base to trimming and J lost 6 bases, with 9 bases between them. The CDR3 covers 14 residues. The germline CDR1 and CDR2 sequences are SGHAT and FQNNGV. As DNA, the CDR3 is TGTGCCAGCAGCTTAGGGGTTGTGGCCGGGGAGCTGTTTTTT. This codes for CASSLGVVAGELFF.

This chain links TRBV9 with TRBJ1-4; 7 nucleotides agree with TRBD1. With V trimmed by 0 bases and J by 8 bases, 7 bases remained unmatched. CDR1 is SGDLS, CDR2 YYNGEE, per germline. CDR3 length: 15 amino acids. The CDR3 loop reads CASSVGTGVGEKLFF. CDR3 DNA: TGTGCCAGCAGCGTAGGTACAGGGGTAGGCGAAAAACTGTTTTTT.

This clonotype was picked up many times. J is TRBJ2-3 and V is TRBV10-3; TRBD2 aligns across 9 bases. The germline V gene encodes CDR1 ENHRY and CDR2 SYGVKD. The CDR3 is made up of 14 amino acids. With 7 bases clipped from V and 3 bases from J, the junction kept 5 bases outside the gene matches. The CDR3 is CAITSGGRTDTQYF. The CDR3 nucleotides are TGTGCCATCACGAGCGGGGGGAGGACAGATACGCAGTATTTT.

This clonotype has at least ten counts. DNA for the CDR3: TGCGCCAGCAGCCAAGATCGGAGCGGGAGGGCAGGGAAGCAGTACTTC. Translated, it gives CASSQDRSGRAGKQYF. This chain links TRBV4-1 with TRBJ2-7; TRBD2 aligns across 10 bases. Germline trimming cut 0 bases from V and 8 bases from J; bases unmatched to any gene: 10. Per germline, CDR1 MGHRA and CDR2 YSYEKL. CDR3 size: 16 residues.

The CDR3 bases are TGTGCCAGCTCACCCCTGAGCGGGCATGAGGCTTTCTTT. Its protein is CASSPLSGHEAFF. The V gene is TRBV18, the J gene TRBJ1-1; no reliable D call. With 3 bases removed from V and 11 bases from J, the gap between germline ends came to 16 bases. This CDR3 is built from 13 residues. Germline V gene lookup returns CDR1 KGHSH and CDR2 LQKENI.

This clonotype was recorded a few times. The CDR3: CASSSQGAVAKNIQYF. The CDR3 nucleotides are TGTGCCAGCAGTTCACAGGGGGCGGTAGCCAAAAACATTCAGTACTTC. This sequence joins TRBV7-8 and TRBJ2-4, with 9 positions matching TRBD1. The junction had 6 bases not matched to a gene; V was cut back by 6 bases and J by 0 bases. CDR3 length equals 16 residues. CDR1 and CDR2 (germline): SGHVS, FQNEAQ. Complete variable domain (other parts from reference TRBV7-8 and TRBJ2-4): GAGVSQSPRYKVAKRGQDVALRCDPISGHVSLFWYQQALGQGPEFLTYFQNEAQLDKSGLPSDRFFAERPEGSVSTLKIQRTQQEDSAVYLCASSSQGAVAKNIQYFGAGTRLSVL.

The CDR3 sequence: CASSTRVAGTDTQYF. The DNA for the CDR3 is TGTGCCAGCAGTACCAGGGTGGCGGGCACAGATACGCAGTATTTT. This chain uses TRBV28 with TRBJ2-3; D may be TRBD1 (5 bases). The V end was cut by 5 bases, the J end by 1 base, with 13 bases between. This CDR3 has 15 amino acids. The V gene's germline CDR1 is MDHEN and CDR2 SYDVKM.

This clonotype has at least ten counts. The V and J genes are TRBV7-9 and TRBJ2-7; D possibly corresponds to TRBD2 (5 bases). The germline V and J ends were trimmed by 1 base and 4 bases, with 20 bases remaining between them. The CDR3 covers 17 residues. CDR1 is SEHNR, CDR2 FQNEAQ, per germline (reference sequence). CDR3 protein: CASSLDRGLRPLYEQYF. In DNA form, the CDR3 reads TGTGCCAGCAGCTTAGATAGAGGGCTTCGGCCCCTATACGAGCAGTACTTC.

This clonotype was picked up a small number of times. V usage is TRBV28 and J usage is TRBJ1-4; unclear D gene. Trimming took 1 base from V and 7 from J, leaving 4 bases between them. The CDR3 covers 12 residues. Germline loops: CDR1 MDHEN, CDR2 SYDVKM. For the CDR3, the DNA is TGTGCCAGCAGTTTATCCGGTGAAAAACTGTTTTTT. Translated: CASSLSGEKLFF.

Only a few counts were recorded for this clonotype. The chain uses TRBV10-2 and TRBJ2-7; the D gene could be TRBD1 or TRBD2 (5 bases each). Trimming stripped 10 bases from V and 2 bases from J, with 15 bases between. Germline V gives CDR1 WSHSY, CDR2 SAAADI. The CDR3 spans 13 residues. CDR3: CAIGALHPYEQYF. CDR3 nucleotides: TGCGCCATCGGGGCTCTCCACCCCTACGAGCAGTACTTC.

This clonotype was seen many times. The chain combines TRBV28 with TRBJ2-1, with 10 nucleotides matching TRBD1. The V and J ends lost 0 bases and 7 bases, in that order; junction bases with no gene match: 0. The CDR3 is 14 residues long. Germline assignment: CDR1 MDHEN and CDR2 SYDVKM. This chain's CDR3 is CASSLWGQGNEQFF. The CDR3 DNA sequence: TGTGCCAGCAGTTTATGGGGACAGGGGAATGAGCAGTTCTTC.

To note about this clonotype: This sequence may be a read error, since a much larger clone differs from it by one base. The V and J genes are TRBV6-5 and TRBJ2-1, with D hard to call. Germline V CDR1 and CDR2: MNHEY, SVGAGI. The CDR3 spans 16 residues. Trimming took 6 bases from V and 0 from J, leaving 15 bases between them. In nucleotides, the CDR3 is TGTGCCAGCAGCTTAACATGCACGATCTCCTACAATGAGCAGTTCTTC. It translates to CASSLTCTISYNEQFF.

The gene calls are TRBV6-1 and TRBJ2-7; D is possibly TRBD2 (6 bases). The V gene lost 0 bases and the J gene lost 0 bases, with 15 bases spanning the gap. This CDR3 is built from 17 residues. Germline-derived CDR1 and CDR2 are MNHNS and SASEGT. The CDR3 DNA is TGTGCCAGCAGTGAAGCGATCGTTTCCGGGGGCTCCTACGAGCAGTACTTC. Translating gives CASSEAIVSGGSYEQYF.

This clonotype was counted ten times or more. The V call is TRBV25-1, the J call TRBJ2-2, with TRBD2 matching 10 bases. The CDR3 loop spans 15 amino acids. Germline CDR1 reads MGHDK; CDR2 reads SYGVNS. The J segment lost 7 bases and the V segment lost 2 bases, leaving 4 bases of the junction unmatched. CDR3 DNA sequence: TGTGCCAGCAGTGAAGTTTTAGCGGGAGGCGGGGAGCTGTTTTTT. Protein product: CASSEVLAGGGELFF.